This T cell receptor (beta chain) was documented in a study of a mutant IDH1 vaccine in newly diagnosed glioma. This clone was observed a few times. Its antigen remains unknown. This CDR3 comprises 16 residues. CDR1 and CDR2 (germline): SNHLY, FYNNEI. Trimming pared 6 bases from V and 6 bases from J, leaving 24 bases between. Here immunoSEQ multiplex PCR was the method, and the copy in TCRdb shows in-frame clones only, minus some. The data show around 40,000 clones, 60% to 85% seen once. Time point denoted: week 23, last vaccination. Doses comprised 300 ug of mutant IDH1 20-mer peptide each, plus topical imiquimod.

The sequence was collected from a woman aged 40 to 49 with glioma. Some clones in this sample may be carry-over from other donors' samples. The rearrangement uses TRBV2 and TRBJ2-7, with D tentatively TRBD1 (7 bases). The starting material was PBMCs, obtained from a glioma patient whose treatment included an IDH1 peptide vaccine. For the CDR3, the DNA is TGTGCCAGCAGGCAATCCCGACAGGGACTGGGGGGCGAGCAGTACTTC. Amino acid sequence: CASRQSRQGLGGEQYF.